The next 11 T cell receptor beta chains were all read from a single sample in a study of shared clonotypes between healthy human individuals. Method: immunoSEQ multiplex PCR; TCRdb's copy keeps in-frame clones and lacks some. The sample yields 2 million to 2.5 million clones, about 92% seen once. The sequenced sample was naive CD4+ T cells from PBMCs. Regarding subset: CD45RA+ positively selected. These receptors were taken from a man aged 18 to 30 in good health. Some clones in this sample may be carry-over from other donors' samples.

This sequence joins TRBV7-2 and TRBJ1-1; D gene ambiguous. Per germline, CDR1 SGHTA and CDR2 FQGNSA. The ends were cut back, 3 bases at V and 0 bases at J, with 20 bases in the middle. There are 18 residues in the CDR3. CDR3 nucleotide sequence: TGTGCCAGCAGCTTGTTCGGCAGGACCCTTCCTATGAACACTGAAGCTTTCTTT. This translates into CASSLFGRTLPMNTEAFF.

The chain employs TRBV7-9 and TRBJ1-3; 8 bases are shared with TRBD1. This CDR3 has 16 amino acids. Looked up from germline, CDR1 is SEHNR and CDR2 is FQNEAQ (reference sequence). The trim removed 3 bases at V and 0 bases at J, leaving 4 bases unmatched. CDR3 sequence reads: CASSFFRGHSGNTIYF. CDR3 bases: TGTGCCAGCAGCTTTTTCAGGGGGCACTCTGGAAACACCATATATTTT.

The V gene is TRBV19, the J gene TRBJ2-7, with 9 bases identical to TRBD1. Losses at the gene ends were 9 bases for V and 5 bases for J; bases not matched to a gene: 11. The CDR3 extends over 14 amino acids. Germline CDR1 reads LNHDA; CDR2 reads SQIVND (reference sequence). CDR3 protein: CASGLRDRVDEQYF. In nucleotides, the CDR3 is TGTGCCAGCGGACTCCGGGACAGGGTCGACGAGCAGTACTTC.

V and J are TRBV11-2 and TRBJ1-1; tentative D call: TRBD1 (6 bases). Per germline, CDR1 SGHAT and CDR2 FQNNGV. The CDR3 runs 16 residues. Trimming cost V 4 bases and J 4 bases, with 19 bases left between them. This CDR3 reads CASSSYVTGTGTEAFF. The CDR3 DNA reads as TGTGCCAGCAGCTCGTACGTAACAGGGACTGGCACTGAAGCTTTCTTT.

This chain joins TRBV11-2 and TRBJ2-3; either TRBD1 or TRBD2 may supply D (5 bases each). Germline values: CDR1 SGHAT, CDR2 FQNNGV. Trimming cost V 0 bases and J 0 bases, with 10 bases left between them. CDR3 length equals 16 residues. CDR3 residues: CASSLEGRASTDTQYF. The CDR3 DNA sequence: TGTGCCAGCAGCTTAGAGGGGCGGGCAAGCACAGATACGCAGTATTTT.

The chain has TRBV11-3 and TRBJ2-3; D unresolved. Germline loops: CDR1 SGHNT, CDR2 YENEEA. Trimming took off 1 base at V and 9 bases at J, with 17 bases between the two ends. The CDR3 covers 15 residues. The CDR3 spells CASSLGAAARRTQYF. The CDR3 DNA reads TGTGCCAGCAGCTTAGGGGCGGCGGCTCGCCGGACGCAGTATTTT.

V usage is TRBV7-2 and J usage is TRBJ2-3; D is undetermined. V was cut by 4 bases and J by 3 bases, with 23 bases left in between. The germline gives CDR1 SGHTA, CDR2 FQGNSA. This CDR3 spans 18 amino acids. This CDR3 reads CASSSPPRAGIWTDTQYF. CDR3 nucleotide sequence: TGTGCCAGCAGCTCACCCCCCCGGGCAGGAATTTGGACAGATACGCAGTATTTT.

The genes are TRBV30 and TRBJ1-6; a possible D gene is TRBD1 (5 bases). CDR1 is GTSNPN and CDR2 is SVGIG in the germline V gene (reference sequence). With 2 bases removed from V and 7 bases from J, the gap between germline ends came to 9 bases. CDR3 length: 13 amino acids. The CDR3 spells CAWSIGDNSPLHF. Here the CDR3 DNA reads TGTGCCTGGAGTATAGGGGACAATTCACCCCTCCACTTT.

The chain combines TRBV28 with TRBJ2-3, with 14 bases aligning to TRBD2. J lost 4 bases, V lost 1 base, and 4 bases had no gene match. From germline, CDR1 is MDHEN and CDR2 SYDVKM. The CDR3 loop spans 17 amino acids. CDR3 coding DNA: TGTGCCAGCAGTTTATCGGGACTAGCGGGAGTGCCAGATACGCAGTATTTT. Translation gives CASSLSGLAGVPDTQYF.

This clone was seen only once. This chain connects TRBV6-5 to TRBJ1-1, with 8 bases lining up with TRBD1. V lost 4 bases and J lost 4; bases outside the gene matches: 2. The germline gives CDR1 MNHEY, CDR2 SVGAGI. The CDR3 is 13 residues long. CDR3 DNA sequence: TGTGCCAGCAGTTTAACAGGGGGCACTGAAGCTTTCTTT. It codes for CASSLTGGTEAFF.

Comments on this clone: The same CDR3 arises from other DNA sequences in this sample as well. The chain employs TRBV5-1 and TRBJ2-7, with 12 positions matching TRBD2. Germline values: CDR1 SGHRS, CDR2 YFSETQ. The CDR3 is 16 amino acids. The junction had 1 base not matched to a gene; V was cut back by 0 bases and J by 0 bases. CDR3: CASSLGGLAGSYEQYF. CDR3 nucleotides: TGCGCCAGCAGCTTGGGGGGACTAGCGGGCTCCTACGAGCAGTACTTC. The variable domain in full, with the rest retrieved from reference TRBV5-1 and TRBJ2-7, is KAGVTQTPRYLIKTRGQQVTLSCSPISGHRSVSWYQQTPGQGLQFLFEYFSETQRNKGNFPGRFSGRQFSNSRSEMNVSTLELGDSALYLCASSLGGLAGSYEQYFGPGTRLTVT.